These 23 T cell receptor beta chains were all obtained from the same sample, sequenced in a study of T-cell memory formation after mild COVID-19. TCRdb re-called the 5' RACE reads with MiXCR, one entry per CDR3 protein. The sample shows 92,000 or so distinct CDR3 sequences, over 13% of them seen only once. Sequencing was performed on PBMCs or a T cell subset sorted from them (not recorded which). These receptors all come from a man aged 18-30 years who had mild COVID-19 (a few samples of this study predate the infection). Cell type and time point are not known.

This clonotype was observed many times. DNA of the CDR3: TGTGCCAGCAGTCGTCCCCTGGGAGCGGGGGGCACAGATACGCAGTATTTT. It encodes CASSRPLGAGGTDTQYF. The chain joins TRBV6-5 to TRBJ2-3, with 8 bases matching TRBD2. After removal of 5 bases from V and 1 base from J, the junction contained 11 bases not matched to a gene. The CDR3 has 17 residues. Germline CDR1 reads MNHEY; CDR2 reads SVGAGI.

The V gene is TRBV6-5, the J gene TRBJ1-1; D may be TRBD1 (5 bases). CDR3 size: 14 residues. V dropped 2 bases and J dropped 6 bases, with 13 bases sitting between them. Germline V CDR1 and CDR2: MNHEY, SVGAGI. CDR3 sequence reads: CASSYHGTGAEAFF. The CDR3 DNA follows: TGTGCCAGCAGTTACCATGGGACCGGCGCTGAAGCTTTCTTT.

This rearrangement joins TRBV7-9 to TRBJ1-1; no clear D. Germline CDR1 and CDR2: SEHNR and FQNEAQ (reference sequence). V lost 2 bases and J 5 bases, leaving 6 bases between the germline ends. CDR3 length equals 12 residues. CDR3 DNA sequence: TGTGCCAGCAGCTTACCCCGAACTGAAGCTTTCTTT. Amino acids: CASSLPRTEAFF.

In this sample, this clonotype turned up a few times. The V call is TRBV7-2, the J call TRBJ2-5; 9 bases are shared with TRBD2. V was pared by 5 bases and J by 2 bases, with 6 bases of the junction left unmatched. This CDR3 comprises 15 residues. Germline CDR1 is SGHTA and CDR2 is FQGNSA. CDR3 sequence: CASSRGLAGQETQYF. The CDR3 DNA reads as TGTGCCAGCAGCCGCGGCCTAGCGGGGCAAGAGACCCAGTACTTC.

V gene TRBV5-1 combines with J gene TRBJ2-3, with 9 bases aligning to TRBD1. Germline lookup yields CDR1 SGHRS and CDR2 YFSETQ. The CDR3 loop spans 17 amino acids. J lost 4 bases, V lost 9 bases, and 18 bases had no gene match. As DNA, the CDR3 is TGCGCCACCCTCTCGGGCATCGTCGACAGGGGGGCAGATACGCAGTATTTT. As protein: CATLSGIVDRGADTQYF.

The table lists this clonotype with a few counts. This sequence joins TRBV7-9 and TRBJ2-3, with a tentative D call TRBD1 (5 bases). Trimming removed 5 bases from V and 8 bases from J, with 8 bases in between. This CDR3 has 11 residues. CDR1 and CDR2 (germline): SEHNR, FQNEAQ (reference sequence). The CDR3 coding sequence is TGTGCCAGCAGCCAGGACATTACGCAGTATTTT. Amino acids: CASSQDITQYF.

The chain couples TRBV24-1 to TRBJ2-1; 8 positions agree with TRBD2. The CDR3 sequence is 15 residues long. Germline V gene data show CDR1 as KGHDR and CDR2 as SFDVKD. V was pared by 3 bases and J by 8 bases, with 8 bases of the junction left unmatched. The CDR3 bases are TGTGCCACCAGTGATGCACGCGGGGGGCTCGATGAGCAGTTCTTC. Its translation is CATSDARGGLDEQFF.

J is TRBJ1-1 and V is TRBV20-1; TRBD1 agrees at 7 bases. The V gene end was trimmed by 6 bases and the J gene end by 2 bases; junction bases not matched to a gene: 6. CDR1 is DFQATT and CDR2 is SNEGSKA in the germline V gene (reference sequence). The CDR3 is made up of 13 amino acids. This CDR3 reads CSARGGLNTEAFF. The CDR3 DNA is TGCAGTGCCAGGGGGGGGCTAAACACTGAAGCTTTCTTT.

A few counts support this clonotype. The chain carries TRBV4-3 and TRBJ1-1; maybe TRBD1 (5 bases). The germline V and J ends were trimmed by 6 bases and 1 base, with 18 bases remaining between them. CDR1 and CDR2 (germline): LGHNA, YSLEER. The CDR3 runs 16 residues. CDR3 region: CASRSGGRGSNTEAFF. Here the CDR3 DNA reads TGCGCCAGCAGATCCGGAGGAAGGGGTTCGAACACTGAAGCTTTCTTT.

Only a few counts were recorded for this clonotype. J is TRBJ2-7 and V is TRBV6-2 or TRBV6-3; D unclear. The CDR3 covers 13 residues. With 0 bases removed from V and 3 bases from J, the gap between germline ends came to 6 bases. Germline loops: CDR1 MNHEY, CDR2 SVGEGT. The CDR3 nucleotides read TGTGCCAGCAGTTACTCTCCAGACTACGAGCAGTACTTC. Encoded protein: CASSYSPDYEQYF.

Only a few counts were recorded for this clonotype. The chain carries TRBV30 and TRBJ1-1, with D perhaps TRBD1 (5 bases). Germline CDR1 GTSNPN, CDR2 SVGIG (reference sequence). V lost 4 bases and J 1 base, leaving 13 bases between the germline ends. The CDR3 sequence is 14 residues long. Written as DNA, the CDR3 is TGTGCCTGGACCTTCCAGGGTAGGAACACTGAAGCTTTCTTT. Translated, it gives CAWTFQGRNTEAFF. The full variable domain, completed using reference TRBV30 and TRBJ1-1, is SQTIHQWPATLVQPVGSPLSLECTVEGTSNPNLYWYRQAAGRGLQLLFYSVGIGQISSEVPQNLSASRPQDRQFILSSKKLLLSDSGFYLCAWTFQGRNTEAFFGQGTRLTVV.

This clonotype was counted between two and nine times. The chain is built from TRBV6-5 and TRBJ2-3; D ambiguous. V dropped 4 bases and J dropped 1 base, with 9 bases sitting between them. The CDR3 runs 14 residues. Looked up from germline, CDR1 is MNHEY and CDR2 is SVGAGI. In nucleotides, the CDR3 is TGTGCCAGCAGTTTATTATCGGGCACAGATACGCAGTATTTT. Translated, it gives CASSLLSGTDTQYF.

The rearrangement links TRBV7-9 to TRBJ2-2; D gene unclear. Trimming removed 8 bases at V and 3 bases at J, with 13 bases between. CDR3 length equals 14 residues. Per the germline V gene, CDR1 is SEHNR and CDR2 is FQNEAQ (reference sequence). This chain's CDR3 is CASLWNRYTGELFF. The CDR3 nucleotides are TGTGCCAGCCTCTGGAATCGGTACACCGGGGAGCTGTTTTTT.

The sample holds a few counts of this clonotype. The CDR3 sequence is CSAGREEDTQYF. For the CDR3, the DNA is TGCAGTGCGGGCAGGGAGGAAGATACGCAGTATTTT. The chain joins TRBV20-1 to TRBJ2-3, with D possibly TRBD2 on 6 matching bases. Germline assignment: CDR1 DFQATT and CDR2 SNEGSKA (reference sequence). The V end was cut by 6 bases, the J end by 5 bases, with 12 bases between. The CDR3 consists of 12 residues.

The J gene is TRBJ2-3, the V gene TRBV20-1; D is uncertain. CDR1 is DFQATT, CDR2 SNEGSKA, per germline (reference sequence). Trimming took 5 bases from V and 6 from J, leaving 24 bases between them. The length of the CDR3 is 16 residues. As DNA, the CDR3 is TGCAGTGCTGAGGAAAATCTTGCTCAAAAACCGGATACGCAGTATTTT. Translation: CSAEENLAQKPDTQYF.

This clonotype came up a few times. CDR3 protein: CASSPWVGAAETQYF. In DNA, the CDR3 is TGTGCCAGCAGCCCTTGGGTGGGGGCGGCAGAGACCCAGTACTTC. V and J are TRBV4-2 and TRBJ2-5, with a tentative D call TRBD1 (6 bases). From germline, CDR1 is LGHNA and CDR2 YNFKEQ. Trimming cost V 4 bases and J 4 bases, with 16 bases left between them. The CDR3 loop spans 15 amino acids.

The chain has TRBV2 and TRBJ1-5, with 7 bases that match TRBD1. Losses at the gene ends were 6 bases for V and 1 base for J; bases not matched to a gene: 6. The CDR3 spans 15 residues. The germline V gene has CDR1 SNHLY and CDR2 FYNNEI. CDR3 sequence reads: CASSDRVSSNQPQHF. The DNA for the CDR3 is TGTGCCAGCAGCGACAGGGTGAGCAGCAATCAGCCCCAGCATTTT. The variable domain in full, completed from reference TRBV2 and TRBJ1-5, reads EPEVTQTPSHQVTQMGQEVILRCVPISNHLYFYWYRQILGQKVEFLVSFYNNEISEKSEIFDDQFSVERPDGSNFTLKIRSTKLEDSAMYFCASSDRVSSNQPQHFGDGTRLSIL.

The chain combines TRBV4-2 with TRBJ2-2, with a tentative D call TRBD2 (5 bases). With 4 bases removed from V and 6 bases from J, the gap between germline ends came to 18 bases. The CDR3 spans 16 residues. Looked up from germline, CDR1 is LGHNA and CDR2 is YNFKEQ. This CDR3 reads CASSPPSGKGAGELFF. The CDR3 nucleotides read TGTGCCAGCAGCCCGCCCTCGGGGAAGGGTGCCGGGGAGCTGTTTTTT.

The CDR3 nucleotides are TGTGCCATCAGTGAGAACAGCCAGCAGTTCTTC. Protein product: CAISENSQQFF. This chain joins TRBV10-3 and TRBJ2-1; D gene unclear. This CDR3 is built from 11 residues. Germline CDR1 reads ENHRY; CDR2 reads SYGVKD. Trimming removed 2 bases from V and 11 bases from J, with 7 bases in between.

The chain uses TRBV30 and TRBJ2-3, with D unresolved. Germline CDR1 is GTSNPN and CDR2 is SVGIG (reference sequence). This CDR3 region has 14 residues. V lost 4 bases and J lost 0, with 11 bases in between. For the CDR3, the DNA is TGTGCCTGGATTGAATTACCTAGCACAGATACGCAGTATTTT. Its protein is CAWIELPSTDTQYF.

The chain links TRBV5-1 to TRBJ1-2; TRBD1 aligns across 10 bases. The CDR3 has 15 residues. The V and J ends lost 9 bases and 4 bases, in that order; junction bases with no gene match: 12. Germline V lookup: CDR1 SGHRS, CDR2 YFSETQ. CDR3 DNA sequence: TGCGCCATCAACCCCGGGACAGGGGTTCCCTATGGCTACACCTTC. It translates to CAINPGTGVPYGYTF.

The rearrangement links TRBV20-1 to TRBJ2-7, with D perhaps assigned TRBD1 or TRBD2 (5 bases each). CDR3 size: 15 residues. V was trimmed by 5 bases and J by 4 bases, leaving 21 bases between them. Germline V gives CDR1 DFQATT, CDR2 SNEGSKA (reference sequence). The CDR3 sequence: CSAEGPGRLVYEQYV. CDR3 nucleotides: TGCAGTGCTGAGGGACCGGGACGCTTAGTATACGAGCAGTACGTC.

This clonotype has just a few counts. CDR3 sequence reads: CASSHQNRGVDEQFF. The CDR3 DNA is TGCGCCAGCAGCCATCAAAACAGGGGGGTCGATGAGCAGTTCTTC. The V and J genes are TRBV4-3 and TRBJ2-1; 8 nucleotides match TRBD1. The CDR3 runs to 15 residues. Germline loops: CDR1 LGHNA, CDR2 YSLEER. Losses at the gene ends were 3 bases for V and 8 bases for J; bases not matched to a gene: 9.